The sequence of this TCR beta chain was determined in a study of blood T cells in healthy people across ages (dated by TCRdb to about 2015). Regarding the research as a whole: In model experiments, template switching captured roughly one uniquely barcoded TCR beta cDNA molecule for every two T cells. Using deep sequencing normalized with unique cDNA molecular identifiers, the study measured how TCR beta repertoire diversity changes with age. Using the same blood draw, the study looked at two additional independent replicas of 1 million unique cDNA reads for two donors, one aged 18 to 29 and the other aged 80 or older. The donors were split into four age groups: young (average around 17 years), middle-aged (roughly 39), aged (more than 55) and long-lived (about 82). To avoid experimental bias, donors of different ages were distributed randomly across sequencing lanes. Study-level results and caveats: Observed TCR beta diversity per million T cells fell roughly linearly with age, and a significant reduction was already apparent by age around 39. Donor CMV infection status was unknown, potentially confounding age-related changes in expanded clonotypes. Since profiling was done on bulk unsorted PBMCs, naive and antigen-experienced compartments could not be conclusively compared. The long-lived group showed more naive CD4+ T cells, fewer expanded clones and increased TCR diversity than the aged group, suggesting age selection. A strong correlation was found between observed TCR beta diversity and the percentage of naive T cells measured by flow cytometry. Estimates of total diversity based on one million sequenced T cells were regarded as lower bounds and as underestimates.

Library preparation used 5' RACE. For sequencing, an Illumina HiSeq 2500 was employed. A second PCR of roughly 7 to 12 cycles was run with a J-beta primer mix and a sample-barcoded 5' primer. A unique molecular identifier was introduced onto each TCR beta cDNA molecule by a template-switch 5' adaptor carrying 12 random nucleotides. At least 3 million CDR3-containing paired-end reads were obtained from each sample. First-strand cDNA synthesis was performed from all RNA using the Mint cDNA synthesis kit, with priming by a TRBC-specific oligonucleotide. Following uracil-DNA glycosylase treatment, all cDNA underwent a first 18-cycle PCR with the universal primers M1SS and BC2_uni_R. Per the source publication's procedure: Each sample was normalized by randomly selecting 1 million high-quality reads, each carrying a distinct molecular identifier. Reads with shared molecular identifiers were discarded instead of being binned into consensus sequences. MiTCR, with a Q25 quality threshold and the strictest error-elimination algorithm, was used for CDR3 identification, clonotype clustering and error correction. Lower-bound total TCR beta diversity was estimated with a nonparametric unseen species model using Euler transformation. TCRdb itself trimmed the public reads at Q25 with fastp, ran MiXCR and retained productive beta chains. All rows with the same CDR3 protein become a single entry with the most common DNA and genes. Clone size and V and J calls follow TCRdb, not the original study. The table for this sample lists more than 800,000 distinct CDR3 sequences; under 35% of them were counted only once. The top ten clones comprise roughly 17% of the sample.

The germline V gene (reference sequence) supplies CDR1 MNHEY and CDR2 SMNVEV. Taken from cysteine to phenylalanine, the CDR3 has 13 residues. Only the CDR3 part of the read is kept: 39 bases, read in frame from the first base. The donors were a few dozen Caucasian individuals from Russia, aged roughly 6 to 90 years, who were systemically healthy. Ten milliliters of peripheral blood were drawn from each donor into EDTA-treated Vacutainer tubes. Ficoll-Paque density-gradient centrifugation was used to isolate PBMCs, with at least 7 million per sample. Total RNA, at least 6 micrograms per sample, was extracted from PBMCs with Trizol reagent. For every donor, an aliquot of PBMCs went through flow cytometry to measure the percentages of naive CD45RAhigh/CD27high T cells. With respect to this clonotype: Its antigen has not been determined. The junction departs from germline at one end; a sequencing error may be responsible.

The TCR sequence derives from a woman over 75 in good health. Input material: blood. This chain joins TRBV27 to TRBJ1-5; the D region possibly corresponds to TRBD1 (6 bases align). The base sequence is TGTACCAGCAGCCTCAGGGGAAATCAGCCCCAGCATTTT. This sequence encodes CTSSLRGNQPQHF.